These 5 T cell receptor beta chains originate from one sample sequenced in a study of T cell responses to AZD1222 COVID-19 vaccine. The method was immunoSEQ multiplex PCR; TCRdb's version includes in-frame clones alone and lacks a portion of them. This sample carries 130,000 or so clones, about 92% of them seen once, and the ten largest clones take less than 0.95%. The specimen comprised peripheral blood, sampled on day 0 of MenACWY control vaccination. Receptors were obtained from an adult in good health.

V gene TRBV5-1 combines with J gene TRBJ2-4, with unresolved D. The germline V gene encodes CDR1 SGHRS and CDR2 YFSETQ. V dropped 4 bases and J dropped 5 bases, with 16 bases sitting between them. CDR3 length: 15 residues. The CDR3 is CASSHPVGSQNIQYF. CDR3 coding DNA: TGCGCCAGCAGCCACCCCGTGGGGTCCCAAAACATTCAGTACTTC. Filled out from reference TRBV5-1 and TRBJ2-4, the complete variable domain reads KAGVTQTPRYLIKTRGQQVTLSCSPISGHRSVSWYQQTPGQGLQFLFEYFSETQRNKGNFPGRFSGRQFSNSRSEMNVSTLELGDSALYLCASSHPVGSQNIQYFGAGTRLSVL.

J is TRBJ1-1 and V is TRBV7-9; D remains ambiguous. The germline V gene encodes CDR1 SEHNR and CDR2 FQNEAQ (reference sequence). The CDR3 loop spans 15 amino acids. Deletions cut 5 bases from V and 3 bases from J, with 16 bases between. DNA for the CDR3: TGTGCCAGCAGCCAACGTCCAGTTATGGACACTGAAGCTTTCTTT. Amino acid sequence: CASSQRPVMDTEAFF.

The CDR3 coding sequence is TGTGCCAGCAGCTTAGCTCCCGACTTGCAAGAGACCCAGTACTTC. This codes for CASSLAPDLQETQYF. The chain is built from TRBV11-2 and TRBJ2-5; D gene uncertain. Between the trimmed V and J ends, which lost 1 base and 2 bases, there was a span of 11 bases. CDR3 length: 15 residues. Per germline, CDR1 SGHAT and CDR2 FQNNGV.

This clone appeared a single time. CDR3 in amino acids: CASRTNSYEQYF. The CDR3 DNA reads TGTGCCAGCAGGACCAACAGCTACGAGCAGTACTTC. V usage is TRBV28 and J usage is TRBJ2-7; D unclear. The germline V gene encodes CDR1 MDHEN and CDR2 SYDVKM. The germline V and J ends were trimmed by 6 bases and 3 bases, with 9 bases remaining between them. This CDR3 region has 12 residues.

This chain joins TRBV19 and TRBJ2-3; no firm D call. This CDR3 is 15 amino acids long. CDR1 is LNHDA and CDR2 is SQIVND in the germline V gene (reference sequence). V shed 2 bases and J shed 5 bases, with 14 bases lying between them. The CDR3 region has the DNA TGTGCCAGTAGTATATCCCCTAACAGTCTAGATACGCAGTATTTT. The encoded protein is CASSISPNSLDTQYF.